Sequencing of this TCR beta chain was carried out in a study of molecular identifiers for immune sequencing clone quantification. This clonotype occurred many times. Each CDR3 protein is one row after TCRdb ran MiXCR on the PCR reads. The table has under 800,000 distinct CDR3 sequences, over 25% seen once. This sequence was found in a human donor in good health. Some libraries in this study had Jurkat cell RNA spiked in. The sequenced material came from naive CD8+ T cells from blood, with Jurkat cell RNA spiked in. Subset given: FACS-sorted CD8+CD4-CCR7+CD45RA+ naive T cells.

The CDR3 here is CASSAEPGTATDTQYF. For the CDR3, the DNA is TGTGCCAGCAGCGCCGAACCCGGGACAGCAACAGATACGCAGTATTTT. The V call is TRBV9, the J call TRBJ2-3, with 7 bases matching TRBD1. With V trimmed by 3 bases and J by 3 bases, 10 bases remained unmatched. CDR3 length: 16 residues. Germline loops: CDR1 SGDLS, CDR2 YYNGEE. The complete variable domain, with remaining parts taken from reference TRBV9 and TRBJ2-3, reads DSGVTQTPKHLITATGQRVTLRCSPRSGDLSVYWYQQSLDQGLQFLIQYYNGEERAKGNILERFSAQQFPDLHSELNLSSLELGDSALYFCASSAEPGTATDTQYFGPGTRLTVL.